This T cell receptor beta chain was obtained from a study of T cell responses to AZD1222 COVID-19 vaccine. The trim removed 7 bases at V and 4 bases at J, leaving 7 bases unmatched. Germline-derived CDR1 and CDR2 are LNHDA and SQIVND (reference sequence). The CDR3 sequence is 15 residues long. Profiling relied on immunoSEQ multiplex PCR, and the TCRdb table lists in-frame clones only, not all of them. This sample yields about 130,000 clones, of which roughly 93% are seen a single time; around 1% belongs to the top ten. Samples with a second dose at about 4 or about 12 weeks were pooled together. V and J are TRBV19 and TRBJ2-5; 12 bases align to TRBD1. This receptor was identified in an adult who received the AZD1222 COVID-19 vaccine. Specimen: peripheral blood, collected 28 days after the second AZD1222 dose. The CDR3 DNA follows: TGTGCCAGTAAGGGACAGGGGGCTTCCTTAGAGACCCAGTACTTC. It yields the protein CASKGQGASLETQYF.